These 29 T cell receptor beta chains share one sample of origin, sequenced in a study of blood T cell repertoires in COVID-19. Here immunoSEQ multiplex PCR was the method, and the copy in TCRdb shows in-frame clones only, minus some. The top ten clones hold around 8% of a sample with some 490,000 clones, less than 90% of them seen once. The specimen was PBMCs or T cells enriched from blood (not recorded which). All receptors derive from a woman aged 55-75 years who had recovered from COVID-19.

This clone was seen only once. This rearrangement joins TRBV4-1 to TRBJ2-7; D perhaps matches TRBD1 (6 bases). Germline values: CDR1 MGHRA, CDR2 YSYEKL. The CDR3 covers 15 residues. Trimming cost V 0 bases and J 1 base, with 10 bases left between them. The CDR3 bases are TGCGCCAGCAGCCAAGACAGGACAGCGTCCTACGAGCAGTACTTC. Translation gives CASSQDRTASYEQYF.

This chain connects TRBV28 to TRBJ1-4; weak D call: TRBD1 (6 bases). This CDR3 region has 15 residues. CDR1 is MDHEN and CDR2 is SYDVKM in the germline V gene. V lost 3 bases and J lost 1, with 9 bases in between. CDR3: CASSFTGLTNEKLFF. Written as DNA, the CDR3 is TGTGCCAGCAGTTTTACAGGGTTAACTAATGAAAAACTGTTTTTT.

For the CDR3, the DNA is TGCGCCAGCAGCCCTACAGGGTCGAACACTGAAGCTTTCTTT. Translated: CASSPTGSNTEAFF. The chain couples TRBV4-1 to TRBJ1-1, with D possibly TRBD1 on 6 matching bases. CDR3 length: 14 amino acids. Germline-derived CDR1 and CDR2 are MGHRA and YSYEKL. Deletions cut 4 bases from V and 1 base from J, with 10 bases between.

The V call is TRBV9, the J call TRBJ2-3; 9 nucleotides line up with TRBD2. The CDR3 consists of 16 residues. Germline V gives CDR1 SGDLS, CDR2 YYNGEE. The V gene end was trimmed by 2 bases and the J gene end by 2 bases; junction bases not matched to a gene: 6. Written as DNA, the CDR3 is TGTGCCAGCAGCGTGGCGGCTAGCGGGGACACAGATACGCAGTATTTT. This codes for CASSVAASGDTDTQYF.

The CDR3: CASVPSGEGITEAFF. The CDR3 DNA reads TGTGCCAGTGTCCCTTCGGGGGAGGGGATCACTGAAGCTTTCTTT. The rearrangement uses TRBV19 and TRBJ1-1, with D tentatively TRBD1 (5 bases). CDR1 and CDR2 from the germline V gene are LNHDA and SQIVND (reference sequence). This CDR3 has 15 amino acids. Trimming stripped 8 bases from V and 4 bases from J, with 20 bases between.

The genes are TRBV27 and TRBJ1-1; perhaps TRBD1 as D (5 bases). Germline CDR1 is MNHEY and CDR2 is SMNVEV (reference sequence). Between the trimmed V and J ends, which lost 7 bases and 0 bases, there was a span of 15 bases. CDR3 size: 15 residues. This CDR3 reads CASTPGGVMNTEAFF. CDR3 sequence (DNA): TGTGCCAGCACCCCTGGGGGGGTAATGAACACTGAAGCTTTCTTT.

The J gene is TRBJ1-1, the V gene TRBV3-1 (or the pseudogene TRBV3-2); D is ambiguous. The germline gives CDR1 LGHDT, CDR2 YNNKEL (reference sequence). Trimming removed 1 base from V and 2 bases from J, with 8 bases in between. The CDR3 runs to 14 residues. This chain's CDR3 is CASSQGAQNTEAFF. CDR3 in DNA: TGTGCCAGCAGCCAAGGGGCACAAAACACTGAAGCTTTCTTT.

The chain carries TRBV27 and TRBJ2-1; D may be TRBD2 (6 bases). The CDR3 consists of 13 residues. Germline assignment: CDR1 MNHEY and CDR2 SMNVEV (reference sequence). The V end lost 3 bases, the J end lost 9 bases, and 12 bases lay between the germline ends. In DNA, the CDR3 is TGTGCCAGCAGTTTCGGGGGTAGGGGTGAGCAGTTCTTC. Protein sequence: CASSFGGRGEQFF.

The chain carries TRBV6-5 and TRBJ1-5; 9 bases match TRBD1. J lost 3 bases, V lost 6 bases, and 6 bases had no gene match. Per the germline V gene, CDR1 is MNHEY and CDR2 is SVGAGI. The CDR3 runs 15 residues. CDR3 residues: CASSGTGRINQPQHF. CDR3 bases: TGTGCCAGCAGCGGGACAGGGAGGATCAATCAGCCCCAGCATTTT.

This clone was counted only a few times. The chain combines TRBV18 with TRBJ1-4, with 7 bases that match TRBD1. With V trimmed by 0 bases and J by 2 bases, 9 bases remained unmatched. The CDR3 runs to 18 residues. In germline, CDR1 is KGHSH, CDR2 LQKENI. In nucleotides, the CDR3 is TGTGCCAGCTCACCACCCCGTGGAAAGGGGGCGACTAATGAAAAACTGTTTTTT. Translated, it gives CASSPPRGKGATNEKLFF. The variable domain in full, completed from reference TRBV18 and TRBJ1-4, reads NAGVMQNPRHLVRRRGQEARLRCSPMKGHSHVYWYRQLPEEGLKFMVYLQKENIIDESGMPKERFSAEFPKEGPSILRIQQVVRGDSAAYFCASSPPRGKGATNEKLFFGSGTQLSVL.

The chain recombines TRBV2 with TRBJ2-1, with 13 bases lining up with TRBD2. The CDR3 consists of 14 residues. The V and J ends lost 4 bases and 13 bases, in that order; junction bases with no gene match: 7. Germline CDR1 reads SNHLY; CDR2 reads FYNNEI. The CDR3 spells CASSARTSGGPQFF. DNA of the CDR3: TGTGCCAGCAGTGCCCGGACTAGCGGGGGCCCACAGTTCTTC.

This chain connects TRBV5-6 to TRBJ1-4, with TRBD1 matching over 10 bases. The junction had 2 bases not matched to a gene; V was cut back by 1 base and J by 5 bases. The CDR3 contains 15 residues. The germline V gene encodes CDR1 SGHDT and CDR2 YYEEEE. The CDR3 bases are TGTGCCAGCAGCTTGAGGGGACAGGGGAATGAAAAACTGTTTTTT. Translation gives CASSLRGQGNEKLFF.

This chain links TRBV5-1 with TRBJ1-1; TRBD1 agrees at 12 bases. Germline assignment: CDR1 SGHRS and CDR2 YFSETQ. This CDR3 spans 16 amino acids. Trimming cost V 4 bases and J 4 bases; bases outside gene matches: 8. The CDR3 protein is CASSLWGTGGSTEAFF. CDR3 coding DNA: TGCGCCAGCAGCCTCTGGGGGACAGGGGGCAGCACTGAAGCTTTCTTT.

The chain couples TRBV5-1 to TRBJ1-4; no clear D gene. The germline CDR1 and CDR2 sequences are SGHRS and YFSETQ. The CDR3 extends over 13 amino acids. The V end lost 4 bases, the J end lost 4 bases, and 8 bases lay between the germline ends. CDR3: CASSPSLNEKLFF. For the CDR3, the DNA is TGCGCCAGCAGCCCCTCCCTTAATGAAAAACTGTTTTTT.

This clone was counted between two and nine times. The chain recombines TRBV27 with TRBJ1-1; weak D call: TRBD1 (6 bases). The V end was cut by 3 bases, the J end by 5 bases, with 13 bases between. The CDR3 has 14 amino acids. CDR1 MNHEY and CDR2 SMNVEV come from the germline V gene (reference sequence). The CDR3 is CASSLSTGRTEAFF. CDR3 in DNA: TGTGCCAGCAGTTTGAGTACAGGGCGGACTGAAGCTTTCTTT.

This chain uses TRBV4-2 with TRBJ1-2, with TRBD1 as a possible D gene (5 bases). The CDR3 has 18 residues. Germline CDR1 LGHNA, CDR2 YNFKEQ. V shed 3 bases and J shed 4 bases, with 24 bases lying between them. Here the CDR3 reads CASSQGGRSVGEGYGYTF. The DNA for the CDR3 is TGTGCCAGCAGCCAGGGGGGAAGATCGGTAGGGGAGGGCTATGGCTACACCTTC.

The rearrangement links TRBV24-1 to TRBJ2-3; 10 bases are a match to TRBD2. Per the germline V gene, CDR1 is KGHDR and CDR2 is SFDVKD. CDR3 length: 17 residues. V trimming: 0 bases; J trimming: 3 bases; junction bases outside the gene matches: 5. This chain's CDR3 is CATSDLQRGGGTDTQYF. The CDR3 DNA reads TGTGCCACCAGTGATTTGCAGCGGGGGGGCGGGACAGATACGCAGTATTTT.

CDR3 residues: CASSPINEQFF. The DNA of the CDR3 is TGTGCCAGCAGCCCCATCAATGAGCAGTTCTTC. The chain uses TRBV7-2 and TRBJ2-1; D is undetermined. The CDR3 sequence is 11 residues long. Germline V gene lookup returns CDR1 SGHTA and CDR2 FQGNSA. Deletions cut 5 bases from V and 6 bases from J, with 5 bases between.

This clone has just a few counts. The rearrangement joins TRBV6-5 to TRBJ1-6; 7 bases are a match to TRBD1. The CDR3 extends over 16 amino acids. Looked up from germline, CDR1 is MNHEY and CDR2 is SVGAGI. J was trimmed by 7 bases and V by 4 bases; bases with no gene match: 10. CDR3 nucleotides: TGTGCCAGCAGTTTTCGAGATGACAGGGCGAATTCACCCCTCCACTTT. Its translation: CASSFRDDRANSPLHF.

CDR3 amino acids: CATSATTDTQYF. The CDR3 region has the DNA TGTGCCACCAGTGCTACTACGGATACGCAGTATTTT. The J gene is TRBJ2-3, the V gene TRBV24-1; D is unresolved. The CDR3 totals 12 residues. Trimming took off 5 bases at V and 6 bases at J, with 8 bases between the two ends. In germline, CDR1 is KGHDR, CDR2 SFDVKD.

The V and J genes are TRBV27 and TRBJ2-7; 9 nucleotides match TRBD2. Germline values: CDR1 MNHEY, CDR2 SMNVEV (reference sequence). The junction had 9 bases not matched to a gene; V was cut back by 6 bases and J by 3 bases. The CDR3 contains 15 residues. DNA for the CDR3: TGTGCCAGCAGAAAAGCGGGGGGCTTTAGCTACGAGCAGTACTTC. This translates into CASRKAGGFSYEQYF.

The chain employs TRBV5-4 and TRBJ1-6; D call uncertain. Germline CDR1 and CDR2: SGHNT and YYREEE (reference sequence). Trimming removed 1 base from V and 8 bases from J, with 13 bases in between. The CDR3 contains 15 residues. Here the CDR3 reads CASSLTVLSDSPLHF. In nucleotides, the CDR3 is TGTGCCAGCAGCTTGACAGTTCTCTCGGATTCACCCCTCCACTTT. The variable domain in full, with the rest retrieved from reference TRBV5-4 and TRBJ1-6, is ETGVTQSPTHLIKTRGQQVTLRCSSQSGHNTVSWYQQALGQGPQFIFQYYREEENGRGNFPPRFSGLQFPNYSSELNVNALELDDSALYLCASSLTVLSDSPLHFGNGTRLTVT.

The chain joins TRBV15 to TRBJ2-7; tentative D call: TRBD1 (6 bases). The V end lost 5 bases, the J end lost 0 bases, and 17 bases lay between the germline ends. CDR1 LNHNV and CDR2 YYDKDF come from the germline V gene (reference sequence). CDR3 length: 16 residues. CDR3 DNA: TGTGCCACCAGCGGATCCCCGGGGACATTCTCCTACGAGCAGTACTTC. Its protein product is CATSGSPGTFSYEQYF. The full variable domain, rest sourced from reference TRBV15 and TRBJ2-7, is DAMVIQNPRYQVTQFGKPVTLSCSQTLNHNVMYWYQQKSSQAPKLLFHYYDKDFNNEADTPDNFQSRRPNTSFCFLDIRSPGLGDTAMYLCATSGSPGTFSYEQYFGPGTRLTVT.

The CDR3 region is CASSPWTGTVDEKLFF. CDR3 bases: TGTGCCAGCAGTCCGTGGACCGGGACAGTGGATGAAAAACTGTTTTTT. The chain employs TRBV27 and TRBJ1-4; TRBD1 matches 7 bases. The CDR3 runs to 16 residues. Germline lookup yields CDR1 MNHEY and CDR2 SMNVEV (reference sequence). The V gene end was trimmed by 5 bases and the J gene end by 6 bases; junction bases not matched to a gene: 12.

This CDR3 is CASSLDRRSQPQHF. CDR3 nucleotide sequence: TGTGCCAGCAGCTTGGACAGGCGGAGTCAGCCCCAGCATTTT. V gene TRBV5-8 combines with J gene TRBJ1-5, with D possibly being TRBD1 (5 bases). V shed 0 bases and J shed 6 bases, with 10 bases lying between them. There are 14 residues in the CDR3. The V gene's germline CDR1 is SGHTS and CDR2 YDEGEE.

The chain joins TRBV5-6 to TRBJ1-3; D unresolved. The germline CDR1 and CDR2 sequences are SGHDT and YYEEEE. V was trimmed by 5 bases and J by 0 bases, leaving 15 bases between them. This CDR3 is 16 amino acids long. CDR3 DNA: TGTGCCAGCAGTCCCCGTGGAGTCGTCTCTGGAAACACCATATATTTT. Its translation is CASSPRGVVSGNTIYF.

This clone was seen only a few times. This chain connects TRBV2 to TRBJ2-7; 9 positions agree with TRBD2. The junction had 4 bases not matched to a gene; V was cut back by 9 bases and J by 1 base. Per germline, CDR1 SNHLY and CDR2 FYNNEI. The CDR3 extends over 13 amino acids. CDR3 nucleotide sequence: TGTGCCAGGAGGGGACTAGCTTCCTACGAGCAGTACTTC. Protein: CARRGLASYEQYF.

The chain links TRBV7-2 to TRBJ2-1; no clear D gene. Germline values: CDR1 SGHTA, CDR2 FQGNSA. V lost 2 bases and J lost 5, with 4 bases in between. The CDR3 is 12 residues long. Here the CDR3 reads CASSLTNNEQFF. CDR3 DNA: TGTGCCAGCAGCTTAACAAACAATGAGCAGTTCTTC.

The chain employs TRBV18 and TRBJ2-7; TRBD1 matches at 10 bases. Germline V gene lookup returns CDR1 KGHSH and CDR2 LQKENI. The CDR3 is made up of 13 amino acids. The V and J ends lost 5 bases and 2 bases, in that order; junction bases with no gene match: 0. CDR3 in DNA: TGTGCCAGCTCAGGGACAGGGGCCTACGAGCAGTACTTC. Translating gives CASSGTGAYEQYF.